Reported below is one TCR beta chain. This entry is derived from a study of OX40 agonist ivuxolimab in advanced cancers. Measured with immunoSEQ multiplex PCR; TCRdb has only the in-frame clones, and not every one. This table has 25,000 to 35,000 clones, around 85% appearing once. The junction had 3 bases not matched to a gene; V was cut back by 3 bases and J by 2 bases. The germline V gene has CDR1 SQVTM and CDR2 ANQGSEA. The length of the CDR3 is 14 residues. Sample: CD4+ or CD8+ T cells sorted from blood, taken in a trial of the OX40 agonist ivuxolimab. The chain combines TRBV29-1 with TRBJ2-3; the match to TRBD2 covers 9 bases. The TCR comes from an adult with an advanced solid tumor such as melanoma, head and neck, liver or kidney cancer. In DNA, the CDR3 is TGCAGCGTTGAGAGGGGACTAGCCACAGATACGCAGTATTTT. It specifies CSVERGLATDTQYF.